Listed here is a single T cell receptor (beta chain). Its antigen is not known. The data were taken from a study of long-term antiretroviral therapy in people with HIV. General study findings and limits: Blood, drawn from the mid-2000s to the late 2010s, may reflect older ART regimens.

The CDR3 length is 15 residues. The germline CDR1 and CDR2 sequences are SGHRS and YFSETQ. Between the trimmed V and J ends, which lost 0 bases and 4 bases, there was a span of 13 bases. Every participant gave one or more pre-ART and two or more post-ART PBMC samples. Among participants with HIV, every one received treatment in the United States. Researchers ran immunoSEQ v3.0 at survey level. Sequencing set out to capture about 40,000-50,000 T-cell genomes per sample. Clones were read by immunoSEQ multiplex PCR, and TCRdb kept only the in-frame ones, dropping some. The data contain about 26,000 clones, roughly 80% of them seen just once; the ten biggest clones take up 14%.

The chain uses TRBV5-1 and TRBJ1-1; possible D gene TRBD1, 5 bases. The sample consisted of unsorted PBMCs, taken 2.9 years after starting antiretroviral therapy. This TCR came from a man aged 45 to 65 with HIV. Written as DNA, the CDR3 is TGCGCCAGCAGCTTGGAAAAGAGGAGGGGCACTGAAGCTTTCTTT. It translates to CASSLEKRRGTEAFF.